What follows describes a single T cell receptor beta chain. This specimen comes from a study of T-cell reconstitution after alpha-beta-depleted transplantation in children. V trimming: 4 bases; J trimming: 8 bases; junction bases outside the gene matches: 14. There are 16 residues in the CDR3. Unique molecular identifiers were used in preparing the TCRbeta library. One entry per CDR3 protein results from TCRdb running MiXCR on the PCR reads. Seen here are 500,000 to 600,000 distinct CDR3 sequences, over 25% observed once, and the top ten hold 2% to 3%. The receptor comes from a human donor who donated a stem cell graft to a child with aplastic anemia. The specimen was PBMCs from the stem cell graft donor, collected from the stem cell graft. The chain uses TRBV12-3 or TRBV12-4 and TRBJ1-2, with 9 positions matching TRBD1. CDR3 sequence: CASSSPRGTGLSGYTF. DNA of the CDR3: TGTGCCAGCAGTTCGCCCCGCGGGACAGGGCTCTCCGGCTACACCTTC.